One T cell receptor (beta chain) is described in this entry. Its antigen remains undetermined. No quality values exist for individual bases; no much larger clone is one base distant. The sample belongs to a study of cytomegalovirus exposure and HLA in healthy donors (dated by TCRdb to 2017 to 2019). Regarding the study in general: An earlier analysis of several hundred of the donors reported 276 Gb of sequence data and 117 million unique TCR beta sequences obtained from around 190 million T cells. An earlier analysis of several hundred of the donors used high-throughput TCR beta sequencing to judge whether each TCR beta V gene segment behaved as functional or pseudogenic. The number of donors typed differed by locus, with about 629-640 for A, B, C, DRB1 and DQB1, roughly 520 for DQA1, 600 to 610 for DPA1, and some 450 for DPB1. Donor age, sex, ethnicity and CMV serostatus were compiled together with the repertoire data. Besides the first cohort of approximately 710 subjects, a separate validation cohort made up of 120 or so different subjects was used. To predict cytomegalovirus infection status, the study combined high-throughput TCR immunosequencing, statistical association of individual TCRs with disease status, and machine learning. Roughly 5 DR-DQ haplotypes were handled as single units for association and clustering, since linkage in the cohort was strong. An early release that covered more than 550 HLA-typed donors contained 300 to 350 gigabases of sequencing data and 65 million to 100 million unique TCR sequences. Of the roughly 400 genotyped donors, 81% fell in the genetic ancestry cluster associated with self-reported Caucasian donors. All discovery cohort repertoires had been generated using a single sequencing platform. The study aimed to test whether cataloging public T cell receptors could reveal signatures of past pathogen exposure. HLA typing included class I and class II loci at four-digit resolution. On average, roughly 240,000 unique TCR beta nucleotide sequences were sequenced per donor among roughly 430 genotyped donors of the cohort, with roughly 20% of those sequences being non-productive. In a later analysis, previously published TCR beta repertoires from 500 to 750 donors were re-analyzed and high-resolution HLA genotyping was added so that TCR occurrence patterns could be studied. Rather than drawing on any new phenotypic data, the later analysis identified candidate immune exposures from TCR beta sequences and the way those sequences occurred across donors. A later genetic analysis took genome-wide SNP genotypes for about three fifths of the 666 donors and used that subset as a discovery cohort. The T cell repertoires of some 700 subjects were profiled by immunosequencing and related to cytomegalovirus serostatus. Study-level results and caveats: According to a later analysis, parvovirus B19, influenza, CMV and Epstein-Barr virus appeared linked to several top co-occurrence clusters. This cohort had only TCR beta chains sequenced, and the lack of alpha or paired-chain data limited which features could be detected. Most TCR sequences were observed very rarely across donors, whereas some public TCRs were present in many individuals. A later analysis found that most CMV-associated TCR beta chains appeared HLA-restricted, with HLA associations seemingly driven largely by CMV exposure. A few of the identified cytomegalovirus-associated TCR beta chains were confirmed in vitro to be specific for cytomegalovirus antigens. A group of highly shared sequence variants was considered likely to be a technical artifact of the sequencing pipeline. A later analysis found that TCR association rates varied across HLA loci, with DRB1 alleles showing the most associated TCRs and HLA-C alleles the fewest. A further reported finding was that TCR beta sequences accurately predicted the HLA-A and HLA-B alleles for most subjects in the first cohort. Broadly in line with IMGT annotations, most TCR beta V segments showed up in productive rearrangements about 87% or about 30% of the time in an earlier analysis of around 550 of the donors. The earlier analysis of a few hundred of the donors excluded some 15 rarely observed V segments, including chromosome 9 orphons, because counts were too low. A total of 150 or so TCR beta chains were listed by the study as associated with cytomegalovirus. The authors suggested that the approach could potentially be generalized to other disease states and immunological phenotypes. Roughly uniform sequencing depth across donors was assumed in presence/absence analyses, although this assumption may not hold. Compared with the approximately 670-donor mean, donors in an Asian-associated ancestry cluster had fewer N-insertions in productive TCRs, according to a later genetic analysis. In both the original and validation cohorts, the classifier was reported to diagnose cytomegalovirus status with high specificity and sensitivity. Compared with equally common non-associated chains, HLA-associated TCR beta chains in a later analysis were more clonally expanded and had lower generation probabilities. Because HLA typing was missing for some donors at each locus, association tests included only the typed subset. For the cohort, immune exposure information was limited to CMV serostatus. Linkage disequilibrium might explain the correlated functional status among segregating V segments, but an unknown experimental factor could not be ruled out. When HLA alleles, especially DR and DQ, strongly co-occurred, attributing TCR associations to individual alleles was difficult. A later analysis associated 15,000 to 20,000 TCR beta sequences with specific HLA alleles at a false discovery rate of 0.05. A later genetic analysis associated a missense DCLRE1C variant with V-gene and J-gene trimming of TCR beta chains, and an independent cohort replicated the association. Because the 87-base-pair reads could not distinguish some IMGT-functional V segments, including TRBV6-2 and TRBV6-3, those segments were excluded.

In total, approximately 690 healthy bone marrow donors made up the cohort. Cohort members were all nominally healthy when sampled, although unrecorded immune exposures were likely present. The donor was CMV seropositive and belonged to the group of more than 250 seropositive cohort members. Each donor provided a peripheral blood sample, and peripheral blood mononuclear cells were used for TCR beta sequencing. The Qiagen DNeasy Blood Extraction Kit was used to extract genomic DNA from the blood cell samples. The protocol used for the library was the immunoSEQ multiplex PCR assay. A mixture of 60 forward primers for TCR Vbeta segments and 13 reverse primers for TCR Jbeta segments was used in the multiplex PCR. A multiplex PCR assay on genomic DNA amplified the CDR3 region of rearranged TCR beta genes. The amplified TCR beta libraries were sequenced on the Illumina HiSeq System as 87-base-pair reads. Processing in the source paper ran as follows. A later analysis tallied tens of millions of unique TCR beta chains across the 550 to 850 repertoires, and about 12 million of those chains were shared by two or more donors. A nearest-neighbor algorithm error-corrected the raw reads and collapsed the reads into unique sequences, merging closely related sequences to remove PCR and sequencing errors. V, D and J gene segments were assigned by aligning CDR3 sequences to IMGT reference sequences. For a sequence to be retained, a match of at least six nucleotides was required to both a V gene segment and a J gene segment. Rearrangements were called productive when the CDR3 lacked stop codons and stayed in frame with V and J; all others were non-productive. CDR3 was defined according to IMGT convention as the region running from the second conserved V-encoded cysteine to the conserved J-encoded phenylalanine. The earlier analysis of about 620 of the donors excluded sequences that lacked an unambiguous match to a single V gene segment. In an earlier analysis of roughly 600 of the donors, a V segment was called functional when productive rearrangements were above 56.7%, and segregating when the standard deviation between donors exceeded 5%. A statistical classification framework was built for diagnosing cytomegalovirus status from the catalog of TCR beta chain sequences. V and J gene assignment, in a later analysis, came from comparing TCR nucleotide sequences with IMGT/GENE-DB human TR gene sequences. In a later analysis, CDR3 sequences and most-parsimonious VDJ recombination scenarios were assigned using the TCRdist pipeline. In a later analysis, each TCR beta chain was defined by its CDR3 amino acid sequence together with its V-gene family, and reads without a unique V-gene family were excluded. To address suspected cross-contamination and a sequencing artifact, a later analysis removed roughly 640 highly shared, low-generation-probability nucleotide sequences. In a later analysis, a clonal expansion index for each public chain was calculated from normalized within-repertoire ranks of inferred template counts. In a later analysis, generation probabilities were computed using a VDJ recombination model fitted to out-of-frame rearrangements, and the results were checked against IGoR. Hypergeometric tests were used in a later analysis to score TCR-TCR, TCR-HLA and TCR-CMV co-occurrence, with a repertoire-size bias correction applied to the TCR pairs. A later analysis estimated false discovery rates by permuting HLA or CMV assignments 20 times. In a later analysis, co-occurring TCRs were grouped using DBSCAN, and TCRdist sequence similarity was added for clustering within HLA-allele-positive subsets. Co-occurrence clustering excluded repertoires with fewer than 30,000 or more than 120,000 public chains, plus five with anomalous nucleotide sharing. In its TCRdb copy, this immuneACCESS table keeps in-frame sequences only and misses some clones. Where compared with another copy, unresolved V genes explain less than half of these, and the others have no known cause. V and J calls and clone size are those listed in that table; D and trimming were worked out from the DNA. The sample profile shows roughly 160,000 clones; roughly 75% of them were found once. The ten largest account for 1% of the sample.

CDR1 and CDR2, per the germline V gene (reference sequence), are SGHNT and YYREEE. At the junction V is shortened by 4 bases and J by 5 bases; bases outside the gene matches: 8. The CDR3 contains 16 residues, cysteine and phenylalanine counted. Left in the record is the CDR3 DNA by itself, 48 bases read in frame from the first base. The clonotype originates from a woman aged 45-59 years in good health and CMV-seropositive. The sequence joins TRBV5-4 to TRBJ2-5, and 13 junctional nucleotides match TRBD2. Input material: PBMCs. The base sequence is TGTGCCAGCAGCCCCGGACTAGCGGGAGTTGGGGAGACCCAGTACTTC. Its product reads: CASSPGLAGVGETQYF.